This TCR beta chain was identified during a study of shared clonotypes between healthy human individuals. Overall study: CD4 naive cells filled three plates per donor, CD4 memory three, CD8 naive two and CD8 memory one.

A note on this clone: Its specificity is unknown. Other DNA variants within this sample encode the same CDR3.

V shed 1 base and J 2 bases; nucleotides not matched to a gene: 3. The length of the CDR3 is 18 residues. The V gene's germline CDR1 is MDHEN and CDR2 SYDVKM. Study-wide results and caveats: Sampling covered nothing but blood. Tissue TCR repertoires likely differ from those found in blood. A small donor pool kept down the genetic and exposure-history diversity that was represented.

Using 200 ng DNA, approximately 30,000 T cell genomes, the sorted-subset replicate PCRs were run. This table comes from immunoSEQ multiplex PCR, and its TCRdb copy is limited to in-frame clones, with some not included. Of about 380,000 clones in the sample, 96% were seen once. The genes are TRBV28 and TRBJ2-3; TRBD2 aligns across 16 bases. The sequence was obtained from a young man in good health. The source material was memory CD8+ T cells sorted from blood. The subset is: CD45RO+ cells pooled with CCR7-negative TemRA cells. The CDR3 DNA is TGTGCCAGCAGTTTATTGGGACTAGCGGGAGGGCCCACAGATACGCAGTATTTT. Encoded protein: CASSLLGLAGGPTDTQYF.